This is a list of T cell receptor beta chains from one sample in a study of T-cell memory formation after mild COVID-19. Each CDR3 protein is one row after TCRdb ran MiXCR on the 5' RACE reads. The sample lists roughly 450,000 distinct CDR3 sequences, 18% seen once, with about 12% in the top ten. The sample comprised PBMCs or a T cell subset sorted from them (not recorded which). These receptors were taken from an adult woman who had mild COVID-19 (a few samples of this study predate the infection). Cell type and time point are not known. Each CDR3 is given with its conserved first and last residue. The order of the fields is V gene, clone size, D gene, J gene, CDR3 DNA, CDR3 protein. A D gene is named only where the DNA matches it firmly. Only some rows state a clone size, as once, few, many or a class for expanded clones.

TRBV19	NA	NA	TRBJ2-2	TGTGCCAGTAGTATAGGACTATACACCGGGGAGCTGTTTTTT	CASSIGLYTGELFF
TRBV7-2	NA	NA	TRBJ2-1	TGTGCCAGCAGATCGACTCTTAGCTCCTACAATGAGCAGTTCTTC	CASRSTLSSYNEQFF
TRBV4-3	once	TRBD2	TRBJ2-3	TGCGCCAGCAGCCTTACCTCCGCGGGGGGCAGTAGCACAGATACGCAGTATTTT	CASSLTSAGGSSTDTQYF
TRBV7-9	few	TRBD2	TRBJ2-1	TGTGCCAGCAGCGGGACTAGCGGGAACTACAATGAGCAGTTCTTC	CASSGTSGNYNEQFF
TRBV18	NA	NA	TRBJ1-2	TGTGCCAGCTCGGAAAAGGACAGCTATGGCTACACCTTC	CASSEKDSYGYTF
TRBV7-9	few	TRBD2	TRBJ2-3	TGTGCCAGCAGCTTAGGTACGGGAGGGCCCGTGGATACGCAGTATTTT	CASSLGTGGPVDTQYF
TRBV2	NA	TRBD1	TRBJ2-5	TGTGCCAGCAGGGGGACAGGGGCCTACCAAGAGACCCAGTACTTC	CASRGTGAYQETQYF
TRBV7-7	few	NA	TRBJ2-2	TGTGCTAGCAGCCATCCGGGATTGAGCACCGGGGAGCTGTTTTTT	CASSHPGLSTGELFF
TRBV25-1	NA	NA	TRBJ2-4	TGTGCCAGCAGTGAGGGACGGTTGCAGTACTTC	CASSEGRLQYF
TRBV6-6	few	TRBD1	TRBJ1-2	TGTGCCAGCAGTTACTCAGGGACAGGGGTTGGCGGCTACACCTTC	CASSYSGTGVGGYTF
TRBV15	NA	NA	TRBJ2-6	TGTGCCACCAGCAGAGGGGGTGCCTCTGGGGCCAACGTCCTGACTTTC	CATSRGGASGANVLTF
TRBV20-1	few	TRBD2	TRBJ2-7	TGCAGTGCTAGAGATAGTCGGGAATGGCTAGCGGGAGACACCGAGCAGTACTTC	CSARDSREWLAGDTEQYF
TRBV27	NA	TRBD2	TRBJ2-7	TGTGCCAGCAGTTTATTTGGCGGGAGCCCCTACGAGCAGTACTTC	CASSLFGGSPYEQYF
TRBV4-1	NA	TRBD1	TRBJ1-5	TGCGCCAGCAGCCAATCTCTCATCAGACAGGGACTCAGCAATCAGCCCCAGCATTTT	CASSQSLIRQGLSNQPQHF
TRBV7-8	few	TRBD1	TRBJ2-5	TGTGCCAGCAGCTTAACGTTGCTCCGAGACAGGGGGACCCAGTACTTC	CASSLTLLRDRGTQYF
TRBV7-6	few	TRBD2	TRBJ2-7	TGTGCCAGCAGCTCCAGAAAGGCTAGCGGAGTATACGAGCAGTACTTC	CASSSRKASGVYEQYF
TRBV6-2/TRBV6-3	few	NA	TRBJ1-5	TGTGCCAGCAGTTACTCGATTCAGCCCCAGCATTTT	CASSYSIQPQHF
TRBV5-8	few	TRBD1	TRBJ1-4	TGTGCCAGCAGCTTGGAACAGGGGGATGAAAAACTGTTTTTT	CASSLEQGDEKLFF
TRBV20-1	few	NA	TRBJ2-7	TGCAGTGCTAGAGGCGTCGGACAGCCGAACTACGAGCAGTACTTC	CSARGVGQPNYEQYF
TRBV2	NA	NA	TRBJ2-3	TGTGCCAGCGGGAGGGGGGCGAACACAGATACGCAGTATTTT	CASGRGANTDTQYF
TRBV7-6	NA	TRBD1	TRBJ2-2	TGTGCCAGCAGCTTAGTGTACAGGGGCAATACCGGGGAGCTGTTTTTT	CASSLVYRGNTGELFF
TRBV6-2/TRBV6-3	NA	TRBD1	TRBJ2-7	TGTGCCAGCAGTTGGGACAGGGTGACTGACGAGCAGTACTTC	CASSWDRVTDEQYF